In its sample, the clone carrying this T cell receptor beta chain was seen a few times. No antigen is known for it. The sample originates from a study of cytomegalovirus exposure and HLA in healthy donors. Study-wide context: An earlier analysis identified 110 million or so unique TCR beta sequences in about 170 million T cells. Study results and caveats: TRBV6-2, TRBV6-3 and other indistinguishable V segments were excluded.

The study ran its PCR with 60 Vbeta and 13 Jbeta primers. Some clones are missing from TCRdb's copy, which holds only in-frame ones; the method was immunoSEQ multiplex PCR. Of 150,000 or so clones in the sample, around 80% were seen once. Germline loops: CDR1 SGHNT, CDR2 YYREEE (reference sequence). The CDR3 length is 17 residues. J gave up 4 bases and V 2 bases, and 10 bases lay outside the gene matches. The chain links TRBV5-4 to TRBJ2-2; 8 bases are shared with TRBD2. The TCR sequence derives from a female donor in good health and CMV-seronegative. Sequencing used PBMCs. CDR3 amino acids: CASSFSMYREGTGELFF. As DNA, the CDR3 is TGTGCCAGCAGCTTTTCGATGTATCGGGAGGGCACCGGGGAGCTGTTTTTT.